The T cell receptor beta chain described here comes from a study of early T cells in non-severe SARS-CoV-2 infection. Background on the study: Bulk RNA taken from unsorted whole blood was sequenced, leaving chains unpaired. Broader study findings: VDJdb-based matching was biased toward anti-spike CD8 responses and missed private and CD4 specificities.

This clonotype was detected many times. The antigen remains unidentified. Germline V gives CDR1 ENHRY, CDR2 SYGVKD. V shed 1 base, J shed 5 bases, and the junction held 7 bases outside the gene matches. CDR3 length: 15 amino acids. Unique molecular identifiers (one per individual cDNA molecule) were attached. MiXCR was run by TCRdb on the 5' RACE reads, yielding one entry per CDR3 protein. The sample includes around 44,000 distinct CDR3 sequences, 6.5% to 9.5% of them seen just once. This clonotype originated in an adult who was a healthcare worker with PCR-confirmed SARS-CoV-2 infection or an uninfected control (not recorded which). The V and J genes are TRBV10-3 and TRBJ2-7; 8 bases fit TRBD1. Sequencing was done on a sample of whole blood. The CDR3 sequence is CAISEYGQGGNEQYF. The CDR3 nucleotides read TGTGCCATCAGTGAGTATGGACAGGGTGGAAACGAGCAGTACTTC.